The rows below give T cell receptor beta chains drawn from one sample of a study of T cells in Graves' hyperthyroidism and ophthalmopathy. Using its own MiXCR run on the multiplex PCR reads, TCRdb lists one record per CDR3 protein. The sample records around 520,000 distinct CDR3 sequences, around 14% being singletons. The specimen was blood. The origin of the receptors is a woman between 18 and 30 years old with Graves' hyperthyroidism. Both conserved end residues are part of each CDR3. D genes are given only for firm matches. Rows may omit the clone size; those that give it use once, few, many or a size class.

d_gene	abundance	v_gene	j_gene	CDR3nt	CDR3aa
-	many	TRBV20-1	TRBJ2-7	TGCAGTGCTTCCCGGCCCCCTCTCGAGCAGTACTTC	CSASRPPLEQYF
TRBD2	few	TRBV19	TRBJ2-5	TGTGCCAGTAGCGAGACTAGCCCGGTGGAGACCCAGTACTTC	CASSETSPVETQYF
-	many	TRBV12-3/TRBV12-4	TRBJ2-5	TGTGCCAGCAGCTGGACAGCCGTACAAGAGACCCAGTACTTC	CASSWTAVQETQYF
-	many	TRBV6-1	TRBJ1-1	TGTGCCAGCACTAATCAACAAGGGGACACTGAAGCTTTCTTT	CASTNQQGDTEAFF
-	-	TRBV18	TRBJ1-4	TGTGTCAGCTCATGGACAGAGATGAATGAAAAACTGTTTTTT	CVSSWTEMNEKLFF
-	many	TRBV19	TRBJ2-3	TGTGCCAGTAGGATGCCGGGAGATACGCAGTATTTT	CASRMPGDTQYF
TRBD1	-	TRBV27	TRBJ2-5	TGTGCCAGCAGTTTAAGGACAGGACGGTACCAAGAGACCCAGTACTTC	CASSLRTGRYQETQYF
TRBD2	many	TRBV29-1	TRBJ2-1	TGCAGCGTGACTAGCGGGAGGGCCGGGGGCAATGAGCAGTTCTTC	CSVTSGRAGGNEQFF
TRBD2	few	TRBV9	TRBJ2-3	TGTGCCAGCAGCGCGGGACTAGCGGGTCAAGATACGCAGTATTTT	CASSAGLAGQDTQYF
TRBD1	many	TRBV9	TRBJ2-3	TGTGCCAGCAGCCCCCAGGGGGATAGCCACACAGATACGCAGTATTTT	CASSPQGDSHTDTQYF
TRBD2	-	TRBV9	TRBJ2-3	TGTGCCAGCTCGACTAGCGGGAGTAGGATTCCAGATACGCAGTATTTT	CASSTSGSRIPDTQYF
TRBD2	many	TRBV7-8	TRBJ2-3	TGTGCCAGCAGCTTAGTCGGAGGACTAGCGATAAGAGATACGCAGTATTTT	CASSLVGGLAIRDTQYF
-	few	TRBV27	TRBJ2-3	TGTGCCAGCAGTTTATGGGCAGGAGCTAGCACAGATACGCAGTATTTT	CASSLWAGASTDTQYF
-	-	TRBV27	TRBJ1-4	TGTGCCAGCAGTTTAAGGCTTTATGAAAAACTGTTTTTT	CASSLRLYEKLFF
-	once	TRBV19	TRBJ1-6	TGTGCCAGCCACAACCGAGGAGGGAGTGAATCCTATAATTCACCCCTCCACTTT	CASHNRGGSESYNSPLHF
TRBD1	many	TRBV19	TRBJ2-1	TGTGCCAGTAGTATATCCTTAATGACAGGGGTCAGAAACAATGAGCAGTTCTTC	CASSISLMTGVRNNEQFF
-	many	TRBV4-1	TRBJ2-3	TGCGCCAGCAGCCTTTCCTTCACAGATACGCAGTATTTT	CASSLSFTDTQYF
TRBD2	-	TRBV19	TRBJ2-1	TGTGCCAGTAGAACCCTAGCGGGAGGGGACAATGAGCAGTTCTTC	CASRTLAGGDNEQFF
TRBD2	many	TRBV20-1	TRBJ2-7	TGCAGTGCTTCAGCGGGAGGGACCTACGAGCAGTACTTC	CSASAGGTYEQYF
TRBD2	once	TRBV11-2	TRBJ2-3	TGTGCCAGCAGCTGGGGACTAGCGGGAGGGCTAGGAGATACGCAGTATTTT	CASSWGLAGGLGDTQYF
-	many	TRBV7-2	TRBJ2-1	TGTGCCAGCAGCTTTTCCTATTACAATGAGCAGTTCTTC	CASSFSYYNEQFF
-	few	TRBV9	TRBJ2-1	TGTGCCAGCAGCGGGTCCCGGCTCCACAATGAGCAGTTCTTC	CASSGSRLHNEQFF
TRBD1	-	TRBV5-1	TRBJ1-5	TGCGCCAGCAGCCTGGATGGACAGGGGAGCAATCAGCCCCAGCATTTT	CASSLDGQGSNQPQHF
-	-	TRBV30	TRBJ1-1	TGTGCCTGGAATGACGTGGGCCTGAACACTGAAGCTTTCTTT	CAWNDVGLNTEAFF
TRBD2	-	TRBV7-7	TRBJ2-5	TGTGCTAGCAGCACCCTAGCGGGAGTAATTGAGACCCAGTACTTC	CASSTLAGVIETQYF
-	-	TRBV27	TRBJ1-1	TGTGCCAGCAGTTTATATGTCCCGTCCTTGGACACTGAAGCTTTCTTT	CASSLYVPSLDTEAFF
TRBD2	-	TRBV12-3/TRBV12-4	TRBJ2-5	TGTGCCAGCAGTTTAGGTAGCGGGAGTCGGGAGACCCAGTACTTC	CASSLGSGSRETQYF
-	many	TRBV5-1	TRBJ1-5	TGCGCCAGCAGCCCCTGGCCTGACAGCGGCAATCAGCCCCAGCATTTT	CASSPWPDSGNQPQHF
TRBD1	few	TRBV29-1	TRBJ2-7	TGCAGCGCAGTCCCGGTGGGGACAGGGGGTTACGAGCAGTACTTC	CSAVPVGTGGYEQYF
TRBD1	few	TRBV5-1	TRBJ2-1	TGCGCCAGCAGCCAAAACTCACAGGGGGCGCTGGACAATGAGCAGTTCTTC	CASSQNSQGALDNEQFF
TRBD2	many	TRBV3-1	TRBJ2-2	TGTGCCAGCAGCCGTAGGGATAGCGGGAGATCCGGGGAGCTGTTTTTT	CASSRRDSGRSGELFF
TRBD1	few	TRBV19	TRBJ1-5	TGTGCCAGCGGCCTTCCAGGACAGGGAAATCAGCCCCAGCATTTT	CASGLPGQGNQPQHF
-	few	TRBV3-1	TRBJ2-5	TGTGCCAGCAGCCAAGGGGGGACCCAGTACTTC	CASSQGGTQYF
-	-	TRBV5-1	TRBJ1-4	TGCGCCAGCAGCCAGCAGGATGCAACTAATGAAAAACTGTTTTTT	CASSQQDATNEKLFF
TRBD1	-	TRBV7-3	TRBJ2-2	TGTGCCAGCAGCTTACCCGGGACAGGGGTCGCCGGGGAGCTGTTTTTT	CASSLPGTGVAGELFF
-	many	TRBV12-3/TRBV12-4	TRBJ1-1	TGTGCCAGCAGTTTAACAGGTCTGACTGAAGCTTTCTTT	CASSLTGLTEAFF
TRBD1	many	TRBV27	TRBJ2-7	TGTGCCAGCAGACCCACAGGGGGCTACGAGCAGTACTTC	CASRPTGGYEQYF